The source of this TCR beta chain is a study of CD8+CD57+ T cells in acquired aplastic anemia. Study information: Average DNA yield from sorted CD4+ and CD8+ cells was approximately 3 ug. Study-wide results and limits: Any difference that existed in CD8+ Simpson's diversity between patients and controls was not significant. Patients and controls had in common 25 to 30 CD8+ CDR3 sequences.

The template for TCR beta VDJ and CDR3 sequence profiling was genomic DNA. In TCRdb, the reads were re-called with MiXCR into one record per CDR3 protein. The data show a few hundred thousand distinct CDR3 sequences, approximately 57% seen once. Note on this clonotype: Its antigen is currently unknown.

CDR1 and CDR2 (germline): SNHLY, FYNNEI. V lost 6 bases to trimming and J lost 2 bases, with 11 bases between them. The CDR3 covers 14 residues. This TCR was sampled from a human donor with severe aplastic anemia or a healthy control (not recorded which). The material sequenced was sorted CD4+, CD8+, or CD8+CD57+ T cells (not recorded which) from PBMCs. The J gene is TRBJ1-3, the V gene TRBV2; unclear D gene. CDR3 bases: TGTGCCAGCAGGGACCGGGATACTGGAAACACCATATATTTT. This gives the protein CASRDRDTGNTIYF.